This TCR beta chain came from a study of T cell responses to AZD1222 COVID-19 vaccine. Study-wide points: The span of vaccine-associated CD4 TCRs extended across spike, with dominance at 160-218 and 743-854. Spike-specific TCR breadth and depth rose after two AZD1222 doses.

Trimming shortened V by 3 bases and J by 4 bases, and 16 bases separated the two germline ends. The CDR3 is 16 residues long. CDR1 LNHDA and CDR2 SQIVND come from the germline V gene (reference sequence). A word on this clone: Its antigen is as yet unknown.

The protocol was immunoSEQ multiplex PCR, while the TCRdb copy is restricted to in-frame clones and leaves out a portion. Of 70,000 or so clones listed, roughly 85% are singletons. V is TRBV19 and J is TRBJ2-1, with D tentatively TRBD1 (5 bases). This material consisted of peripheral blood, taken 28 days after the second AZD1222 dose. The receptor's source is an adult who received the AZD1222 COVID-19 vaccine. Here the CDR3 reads CASSIQGRTAYNEQFF. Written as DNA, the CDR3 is TGTGCCAGTAGTATCCAGGGTAGGACCGCGTACAATGAGCAGTTCTTC.